What follows are 14 T cell receptor beta chains derived from one specimen sequenced in a study of beta chain features in type 1 diabetes. Expressed TCRB transcripts were sequenced because the entire RNA isolate underwent reverse transcription. Assay used: immunoSEQ multiplex PCR; TCRdb lists only in-frame clones, some missing. The sample includes about 280,000 clones, about 15% of them seen just once. Study-wide findings and caveats: People with Type 1 diabetes carried modestly yet significantly shorter TCRB CDR3s in all four CD4+ subsets.

The antigens for these receptors are not known. The sequencing sample was made of naive CD4+ T cells from blood. The receptors derive from a man younger than 30 with type 1 diabetes.

This clone was observed a few times. V is TRBV12-5 and J is TRBJ1-1; TRBD1 is a possible D gene (6 bases). This CDR3 has 14 amino acids. Trimming removed 3 bases at V and 1 base at J, with 9 bases between. CDR1 LGHNT and CDR2 FRNRAP come from the germline V gene. CDR3 region: CASGLTGTNTEAFF. Here the CDR3 DNA reads TGTGCTAGTGGTTTAACAGGGACGAACACTGAAGCTTTCTTT.

This clone occurred a few times. The rearrangement links TRBV7-9 to TRBJ2-4, with 9 bases identical to TRBD2. The CDR3 totals 15 residues. Germline V gene lookup returns CDR1 SEHNR and CDR2 FQNEAQ (reference sequence). The ends lost 5 bases at V and 6 bases at J; junction bases unmatched: 8. Written as DNA, the CDR3 is TGTGCCAGCAGCCGAGGACTAGCGTTGGGAAACATTCAGTACTTC. It encodes CASSRGLALGNIQYF.

This chain uses TRBV28 with TRBJ1-5; 8 bases map to TRBD1. V lost 3 bases and J lost 5; bases outside the gene matches: 6. The CDR3 contains 15 residues. Germline loops: CDR1 MDHEN, CDR2 SYDVKM. The CDR3 protein is CASSLSGQEYQPQHF. The CDR3 DNA follows: TGTGCCAGCAGTTTGTCGGGACAGGAGTATCAGCCCCAGCATTTT.

The chain links TRBV5-1 to TRBJ1-1, with a tentative D call TRBD1 (5 bases). CDR3 size: 12 residues. Looked up from germline, CDR1 is SGHRS and CDR2 is YFSETQ. The V and J ends lost 4 bases and 11 bases respectively, with 15 bases between them. The CDR3 DNA follows: TGCGCCAGCAGCCAGGGCAACTTAGTGGCTTTCTTT. It codes for CASSQGNLVAFF.

This chain links TRBV5-1 with TRBJ2-7, with TRBD2 matching 11 bases. Germline CDR1 reads SGHRS; CDR2 reads YFSETQ. V shed 3 bases, J shed 3 bases, and the junction held 2 bases outside the gene matches. The CDR3 runs to 14 residues. The CDR3 region is CASSSGLAGYEQYF. CDR3 nucleotide sequence: TGCGCCAGCAGCTCAGGACTAGCGGGCTACGAGCAGTACTTC.

This clone showed up just a few times. V and J are TRBV2 and TRBJ1-3; TRBD1 might be the D (5 bases). V was shortened by 5 bases and J by 0 bases, with 11 bases between the two germline ends. Germline CDR1 and CDR2: SNHLY and FYNNEI. The length of the CDR3 is 15 residues. DNA of the CDR3: TGTGCCAGCAGTATGGACACCCGCTCTGGAAACACCATATATTTT. Protein: CASSMDTRSGNTIYF.

The chain carries TRBV4-3 and TRBJ2-7; 7 positions agree with TRBD2. The CDR3 totals 14 residues. Germline CDR1 is LGHNA and CDR2 is YSLEER. The V segment lost 2 bases and the J segment 3 bases; nucleotides outside the gene matches: 4. Here the CDR3 DNA reads TGCGCCAGCAGCCAACGTGGCGGGGGCTACGAGCAGTACTTC. Its protein is CASSQRGGGYEQYF.

The genes are TRBV29-1 and TRBJ2-7; TRBD1 aligns across 10 bases. CDR1 and CDR2 from the germline V gene are SQVTM and ANQGSEA. Losses at the gene ends were 5 bases for V and 5 bases for J; bases not matched to a gene: 6. The CDR3 loop spans 13 amino acids. Here the CDR3 reads CSVKRQGADEQYF. CDR3 coding DNA: TGCAGCGTTAAGAGACAGGGGGCTGACGAGCAGTACTTC.

The V gene is TRBV29-1, the J gene TRBJ2-3; 11 nucleotides align to TRBD2. The germline V gene has CDR1 SQVTM and CDR2 ANQGSEA. This CDR3 comprises 17 residues. The ends lost 7 bases at V and 3 bases at J; junction bases unmatched: 15. CDR3 residues: CSAASAVAGGWTDTQYF. The CDR3 nucleotides are TGCAGCGCTGCCTCGGCGGTAGCGGGAGGGTGGACAGATACGCAGTATTTT.

The chain has TRBV5-1 and TRBJ2-5, with 8 bases that match TRBD2. J lost 2 bases, V lost 5 bases, and 5 bases had no gene match. Looked up from germline, CDR1 is SGHRS and CDR2 is YFSETQ. This CDR3 has 14 residues. The CDR3 DNA follows: TGCGCCAGCAGACCACTAGCGGATCAAGAGACCCAGTACTTC. Amino acid sequence: CASRPLADQETQYF.

A few counts support this clone. This chain joins TRBV18 and TRBJ2-1, with 7 bases fitting TRBD2. Germline CDR1 KGHSH, CDR2 LQKENI. The junction had 9 bases not matched to a gene; V was cut back by 2 bases and J by 2 bases. This CDR3 spans 17 amino acids. The CDR3 DNA sequence: TGTGCCAGCTCACCATGGGCTAGCGGCACAACCTACAATGAGCAGTTCTTC. Its protein product is CASSPWASGTTYNEQFF. Combining the CDR3 with reference TRBV18 and TRBJ2-1 gives the whole variable domain NAGVMQNPRHLVRRRGQEARLRCSPMKGHSHVYWYRQLPEEGLKFMVYLQKENIIDESGMPKERFSAEFPKEGPSILRIQQVVRGDSAAYFCASSPWASGTTYNEQFFGPGTRLTVL.

A note on this clone: Other DNA sequences within the sample encode an identical CDR3. CDR3 loop: CASSLAREETQYF. CDR3 coding DNA: TGCGCCAGCAGCTTAGCGCGGGAAGAGACCCAGTACTTC. This chain uses TRBV5-1 with TRBJ2-5, with D maybe TRBD2 (5 bases). Trimming cost V 2 bases and J 3 bases, with 8 bases left between them. The germline CDR1 and CDR2 sequences are SGHRS and YFSETQ. The CDR3 has 13 amino acids.

The rearrangement links TRBV6-5 to TRBJ2-3, with a weak D call TRBD2 (6 bases). V was trimmed by 7 bases and J by 4 bases, leaving 15 bases between them. CDR3 length: 14 residues. Germline assignment: CDR1 MNHEY and CDR2 SVGAGI. The CDR3 is CASNIGGGADTQYF. For the CDR3, the DNA is TGTGCCAGCAACATCGGCGGAGGGGCAGATACGCAGTATTTT.

The CDR3 DNA follows: TGCGCCAGCAGCCAACAGGTGAACACTGAAGCTTTCTTT. Its translation: CASSQQVNTEAFF. The J gene is TRBJ1-1, the V gene TRBV5-1, with TRBD1 as a possible D gene (5 bases). V was clipped by 4 bases and J by 0 bases, with 7 bases between them. CDR1 is SGHRS and CDR2 is YFSETQ in the germline V gene. The CDR3 has 13 amino acids.